In this sample, the clone carrying this TCR beta chain turned up a few times. This sample was taken from a study of blood T cells in healthy people across ages. A sample-barcoded 5' primer and a J-beta primer mix were used in a second PCR of roughly 6 to 11 cycles. TCRdb itself ran the 5' RACE reads through MiXCR, one entry per CDR3 protein. This sample carries about 930,000 distinct CDR3 sequences, just under 30% of them seen once, and the ten largest clones take about 10%. This CDR3 is 18 amino acids long. Unmatched junction bases numbered 9, after V lost 5 bases and J lost 0 bases. The germline CDR1 and CDR2 sequences are MDHEN and SYDVKM. These sequences were also reported in another study, on T cells of mothers and their children.

The sequenced material came from blood. The chain employs TRBV28 and TRBJ2-6; 8 nucleotides align to TRBD1. This TCR came from a woman aged 40 to 50 in good health. CDR3 coding DNA: TGTGCCAGCAGTACCCCGACAGGGGATTTCTCTGGGGCCAACGTCCTGACTTTC. Protein: CASSTPTGDFSGANVLTF.